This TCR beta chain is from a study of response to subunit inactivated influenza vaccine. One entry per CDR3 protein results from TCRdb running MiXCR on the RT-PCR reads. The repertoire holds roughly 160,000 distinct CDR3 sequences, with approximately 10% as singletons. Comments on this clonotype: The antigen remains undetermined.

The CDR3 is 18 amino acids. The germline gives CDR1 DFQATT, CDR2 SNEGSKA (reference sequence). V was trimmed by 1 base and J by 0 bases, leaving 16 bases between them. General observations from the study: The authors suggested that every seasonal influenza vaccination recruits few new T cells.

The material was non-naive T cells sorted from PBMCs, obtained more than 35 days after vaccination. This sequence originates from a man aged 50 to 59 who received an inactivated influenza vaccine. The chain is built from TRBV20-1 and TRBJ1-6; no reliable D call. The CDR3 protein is CSARVFSRPSSYNSPLHF. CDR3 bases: TGCAGTGCTAGAGTTTTTTCTCGGCCGAGCTCCTATAATTCACCCCTCCACTTT.